This T cell receptor beta chain came from a study of T cell changes during pregnancy in multiple sclerosis. Germline V gene data show CDR1 as LGHNA and CDR2 as YSLEER. The CDR3 extends over 16 amino acids. Between the trimmed V and J ends, which lost 3 bases and 0 bases, there was a span of 14 bases. Produced via immunoSEQ multiplex PCR; TCRdb's table is partial and in-frame only. The sample contains 20,000 to 25,000 clones, approximately 90% of which appear only once. The V gene is TRBV4-3, the J gene TRBJ1-2, with TRBD1 as a possible D gene (6 bases). The sequence was collected from a female donor with multiple sclerosis, enrolled in a pregnancy study. The sample in question was CD4+ T cells from peripheral blood mononuclear cells, obtained in the third trimester of pregnancy. CDR3 DNA: TGCGCCAGCAGCCACGGGCTGGGGGCGTCTAACTATGGCTACACCTTC. Protein sequence: CASSHGLGASNYGYTF.